These T cell receptor beta chains were read from a single sample in a study of cytomegalovirus exposure and HLA in healthy donors. Libraries were prepared by immunoSEQ multiplex PCR; TCRdb keeps only in-frame clonotypes and omits some of them. The sample holds about 59,000 clones; 80% are singletons and the top ten take approximately 3.6%. Material for sequencing was PBMCs. These receptors were obtained from a woman between 40 and 50 years old in good health and CMV-seronegative. Each CDR3 is given with its conserved first and last residue. D genes are given only for firm matches. Clone size, where shown, is once, few, many, or a class for clones that have expanded.

TRBJ1-2 | once | TRBD1 | TRBV19 | CASSIGTDRGGYTF | TGTGCCAGTAGTATTGGGACAGACAGAGGCGGCTACACCTTC
TRBJ2-6 | . | TRBD2 | TRBV5-4 | CASSPTSGKISGANVLTF | TGTGCCAGCAGCCCCACTAGCGGGAAAATCTCTGGGGCCAACGTCCTGACTTTC
TRBJ1-2 | . | TRBD1 | TRBV9 | CASSSLTGAYGYTF | TGTGCCAGCAGCTCGCTGACAGGGGCCTATGGCTACACCTTC
TRBJ1-4 | . | . | TRBV25-1 | CASSDPATNEKLFF | TGTGCCAGCAGTGACCCTGCAACTAATGAAAAACTGTTTTTT
TRBJ2-7 | . | TRBD2 | TRBV6-1 | CASILAGGQYF | TGTGCCAGCATCCTAGCGGGAGGGCAGTACTTC
TRBJ1-1 | . | TRBD1 | TRBV5-1 | CASSLDRVGDTEAFF | TGCGCCAGCAGCTTAGACAGGGTCGGGGACACTGAAGCTTTCTTT
TRBJ1-5 | . | TRBD1 | TRBV5-5 | CASSRGQVNQPQHF | TGTGCCAGCAGCCGCGGACAGGTCAATCAGCCCCAGCATTTT
TRBJ2-2 | . | . | TRBV27 | CASSYSGGATGELFF | TGTGCCAGCAGTTATAGCGGAGGGGCAACCGGGGAGCTGTTTTTT
TRBJ2-3 | once | TRBD2 | TRBV13 | CASSSWTSGSPDTQYF | TGTGCCAGCAGCTCATGGACTAGCGGGAGCCCAGATACGCAGTATTTT
TRBJ2-3 | . | . | TRBV27 | CASSLSIPLAPSTDTQYF | TGTGCCAGCAGTTTATCGATTCCCCTAGCGCCCAGCACAGATACGCAGTATTTT
TRBJ1-1 | once | TRBD1 | TRBV7-2 | CASRSLIRTGFPEAFF | TGTGCCAGCAGATCGTTGATAAGGACAGGCTTTCCTGAAGCTTTCTTT
TRBJ1-5 | few | TRBD1 | TRBV7-2 | CASSPLPTGAGQPQHF | TGTGCCAGCAGCCCACTCCCGACAGGGGCGGGTCAGCCCCAGCATTTT
TRBJ1-5 | . | . | TRBV6-5 | CASGSSTGQPQHF | TGTGCCAGCGGATCCTCGACGGGTCAGCCCCAGCATTTT
TRBJ2-1 | . | . | TRBV14 | CASSQGGGPRGDEQFF | TGTGCCAGCAGCCAAGGGGGGGGTCCCAGGGGAGATGAGCAGTTCTTC
TRBJ2-3 | few | . | TRBV7-8 | CASSIYSGTSTDTQYF | TGTGCCAGCAGCATATATAGCGGTACTAGCACAGATACGCAGTATTTT
TRBJ2-3 | . | . | TRBV5-1 | CASSLGVWGQGHRTDTQYF | TGCGCCAGCAGCTTGGGAGTTTGGGGGCAGGGGCATCGCACAGATACGCAGTATTTT
TRBJ1-3 | few | TRBD1 | TRBV7-8 | CASSSRTGTSGNTIYF | TGTGCCAGCAGCTCCCGGACAGGGACCTCTGGAAACACCATATATTTT
TRBJ1-5 | . | . | TRBV19 | CASTVDSYSNQPQHF | TGTGCCAGTACCGTCGACAGTTATAGCAATCAGCCCCAGCATTTT
TRBJ1-5 | . | . | TRBV29-1 | CSVATRTNQPQHF | TGCAGCGTTGCGACACGCACTAATCAGCCCCAGCATTTT
TRBJ2-7 | . | . | TRBV7-9 | CASSLVLGALYEQYF | TGTGCCAGCAGCTTAGTTCTGGGGGCACTCTACGAGCAGTACTTC
TRBJ2-6 | . | . | TRBV29-1 | CSVGQAGSGANVLTF | TGCAGCGTTGGCCAGGCCGGCTCTGGGGCCAACGTCCTGACTTTC
TRBJ1-2 | once | . | TRBV18 | CASSPGLAANYGYTF | TGTGCCAGCTCACCCGGACTGGCCGCTAACTATGGCTACACCTTC
TRBJ1-1 | . | . | TRBV5-4 | CASSSPGGYTEAFF | TGTGCCAGCAGCTCACCGGGGGGATACACTGAAGCTTTCTTT
TRBJ2-5 | . | . | TRBV7-3 | CASSLTAGKETQYF | TGTGCCAGCAGCTTGACGGCAGGGAAAGAGACCCAGTACTTC
TRBJ2-1 | . | . | TRBV9 | CASSAPSGNEQFF | TGTGCCAGCAGCGCTCCCTCAGGCAATGAGCAGTTCTTC
TRBJ2-7 | . | TRBD1 | TRBV5-1 | CASRPQGGASYEQYF | TGCGCCAGCAGACCACAAGGGGGCGCTTCCTACGAGCAGTACTTC
TRBJ2-1 | few | TRBD2 | TRBV7-8 | CASSLDPRATSGGAHEQFF | TGTGCCAGCAGCTTAGATCCCCGCGCCACTAGCGGAGGGGCTCATGAGCAGTTCTTC
TRBJ1-5 | . | . | TRBV28 | CASSGQISGGDQPQHF | TGTGCCAGCAGTGGACAGATTAGTGGAGGCGATCAGCCCCAGCATTTT
TRBJ1-2 | . | TRBD1 | TRBV28 | CASSFAFQPDRGGEGYTF | TGTGCCAGCAGTTTCGCATTTCAACCGGACAGGGGAGGTGAGGGCTACACCTTC
TRBJ2-7 | . | TRBD1 | TRBV6-5 | CASSAYRGPSYEQYF | TGTGCCAGCAGTGCGTACAGGGGGCCCTCCTACGAGCAGTACTTC
TRBJ2-7 | . | . | TRBV7-6 | CASSLSGSSYEQYF | TGTGCCAGCAGCTTATCCGGTAGCAGCTACGAGCAGTACTTC
TRBJ1-3 | . | . | TRBV18 | CASSPQQGPENTIYF | TGTGCCAGCTCACCACAACAGGGTCCCGAAAACACCATATATTTT
TRBJ1-2 | once | . | TRBV9 | CASSEGGGYTF | TGTGCCAGCAGCGAAGGGGGTGGCTACACCTTC
TRBJ2-7 | . | TRBD1 | TRBV27 | CASSLGMGQGEEQYF | TGTGCCAGCAGTTTAGGGATGGGACAGGGGGAAGAGCAGTACTTC
TRBJ2-2 | . | . | TRBV9 | CASSVVGSRAAGELFF | TGTGCCAGCAGCGTAGTGGGGAGTCGGGCCGCCGGGGAGCTGTTTTTT
TRBJ2-7 | . | . | TRBV5-1 | CASRNSDSYEQYF | TGCGCCAGCAGAAACTCTGACTCCTACGAGCAGTACTTC
TRBJ1-2 | . | . | TRBV5-4 | CASSLGGGRGHYGYTF | TGTGCCAGCAGCTTGGGTGGCGGCAGGGGCCACTATGGCTACACCTTC
TRBJ2-7 | . | TRBD2 | TRBV19 | CASSISGEGYEQYF | TGTGCCAGTAGTATTTCCGGGGAGGGCTACGAGCAGTACTTC
TRBJ2-5 | . | . | TRBV29-1 | CSVDGSWNF | TGCAGCGTTGACGGGAGCTGGAACTTC
TRBJ2-5 | . | TRBD2 | TRBV5-1 | CASSLETSGKKTQYF | TGCGCCAGCAGCTTGGAGACTAGCGGGAAAAAGACCCAGTACTTC
TRBJ1-2 | . | TRBD1 | TRBV7-6 | CASSSWDRGYGYTF | TGTGCCAGCAGCTCCTGGGACAGGGGCTATGGCTACACCTTC
TRBJ1-2 | . | TRBD1 | TRBV6-1 | CASRAGQANYGYTF | TGTGCCAGCAGAGCGGGACAGGCGAACTATGGCTACACCTTC
TRBJ1-1 | few | TRBD1 | TRBV6-5 | CASSYFGTVNTEAFF | TGTGCCAGCAGTTACTTCGGGACAGTGAACACTGAAGCTTTCTTT
TRBJ2-1 | . | TRBD2 | TRBV19 | CASSEGLAGGEFF | TGTGCCAGTAGTGAGGGACTAGCGGGAGGGGAGTTCTTC
TRBJ2-5 | . | TRBD1 | TRBV18 | CASSPPTGGETQYF | TGTGCCAGCTCACCACCGACAGGGGGGGAGACCCAGTACTTC